This T cell receptor (beta chain) was captured in a study of T-cell reconstitution after alpha-beta-depleted transplantation in children. The V end lost 0 bases, the J end lost 13 bases, and 7 bases lay between the germline ends. This CDR3 has 11 residues. Germline V gene sequence: CDR1 LGHNA, CDR2 YNFKEQ. The TCRbeta library incorporated unique molecular identifiers. One entry per CDR3 protein, called by TCRdb with MiXCR from the PCR reads. The sample has approximately 400,000 distinct CDR3 sequences; 11% are singletons. Sample: PBMCs from the stem cell graft donor, taken from the stem cell graft. The origin of this receptor is a human donor who donated a stem cell graft to a child with acute myeloid leukemia. The rearrangement uses TRBV4-2 and TRBJ2-1; no clear D. The CDR3 coding sequence is TGTGCCAGCAGCCAAGAGGTAGACCAGTTCTTC. Protein: CASSQEVDQFF.